This is a list of T cell receptor beta chains from one sample in a study of radiotherapy plus CTLA-4 blockade in lung cancer. The table came from immunoSEQ multiplex PCR; TCRdb's copy has only in-frame clones and leaves some out. The sample has over 40,000 clones, roughly four fifths seen once. Material: peripheral blood, obtained from a patient treated with radiotherapy plus ipilimumab. These TCRs come from a human donor with non-small cell lung cancer who had stable disease on radiotherapy plus ipilimumab. The CDR3 runs from the conserved cysteine through the conserved F or W. The order of the fields is V gene, clone size, J gene, D gene, CDR3 protein, CDR3 DNA. D genes are given only for firm matches. Clone size is stated in some rows and not others, as once, few, many or a class when expanded.

V gene: TRBV5-3; clone size: once; J gene: TRBJ1-4; D gene: NA; CDR3 protein: CARSGRTPTNEKLFF; CDR3 DNA: TGTGCCAGAAGCGGAAGGACACCAACTAATGAAAAACTGTTTTTT
V gene: TRBV5-1; clone size: NA; J gene: TRBJ2-3; D gene: NA; CDR3 protein: CASSFTGISSTDTQYF; CDR3 DNA: TGCGCCAGCAGCTTCACAGGGATCTCTAGCACAGATACGCAGTATTTT
V gene: TRBV7-2; clone size: NA; J gene: TRBJ1-3; D gene: TRBD1; CDR3 protein: CASSLQGANGNTIYF; CDR3 DNA: TGTGCCAGCAGCTTGCAGGGGGCGAACGGAAACACCATATATTTT
V gene: TRBV19; clone size: NA; J gene: TRBJ2-1; D gene: TRBD2; CDR3 protein: CASSSSGRASYNEQFF; CDR3 DNA: TGTGCCAGTAGTTCTAGCGGGAGGGCTTCCTACAATGAGCAGTTCTTC
V gene: TRBV11-2; clone size: few; J gene: TRBJ2-7; D gene: NA; CDR3 protein: CASGATYEQYF; CDR3 DNA: TGTGCCAGCGGGGCCACCTACGAGCAGTACTTC
V gene: TRBV4-3; clone size: few; J gene: TRBJ1-2; D gene: NA; CDR3 protein: CASSQDLASTNYGYTF; CDR3 DNA: TGCGCCAGCAGCCAAGATTTGGCCAGTACTAACTATGGCTACACCTTC
V gene: TRBV5-5; clone size: once; J gene: TRBJ2-5; D gene: TRBD1; CDR3 protein: CASSLIDRGQETQYF; CDR3 DNA: TGTGCCAGCAGCTTGATCGACAGGGGCCAAGAGACCCAGTACTTC
V gene: TRBV11-2; clone size: NA; J gene: TRBJ2-3; D gene: TRBD2; CDR3 protein: CASSLVGLAGITDTQYF; CDR3 DNA: TGTGCCAGCAGCTTAGTGGGACTAGCGGGGATCACAGATACGCAGTATTTT
V gene: TRBV6-4; clone size: NA; J gene: TRBJ2-7; D gene: TRBD1; CDR3 protein: CASIGTEEGYEQYF; CDR3 DNA: TGTGCCAGCATCGGGACAGAGGAAGGATACGAGCAGTACTTC
V gene: TRBV11-2; clone size: NA; J gene: TRBJ2-6; D gene: NA; CDR3 protein: CASSQPHSQGFGANVLTF; CDR3 DNA: TGTGCCAGCAGCCAACCTCATTCCCAGGGCTTTGGGGCCAACGTCCTGACTTTC
V gene: TRBV10-3; clone size: NA; J gene: TRBJ2-5; D gene: NA; CDR3 protein: CAIGPEETQYF; CDR3 DNA: TGTGCCATCGGCCCCGAAGAGACCCAGTACTTC
V gene: TRBV7-2; clone size: NA; J gene: TRBJ2-5; D gene: NA; CDR3 protein: CASRERGTQYF; CDR3 DNA: TGTGCCAGCAGGGAAAGGGGGACCCAGTACTTC
V gene: TRBV19; clone size: NA; J gene: TRBJ2-7; D gene: TRBD2; CDR3 protein: CASSLSLAGLSSYEQYF; CDR3 DNA: TGTGCCAGTAGTCTTTCGTTAGCGGGATTAAGCTCCTACGAGCAGTACTTC
V gene: TRBV4-1; clone size: few; J gene: TRBJ1-1; D gene: NA; CDR3 protein: CASSQEGGPDTEAFF; CDR3 DNA: TGCGCCAGCAGCCAAGAGGGGGGTCCCGACACTGAAGCTTTCTTT
V gene: TRBV2; clone size: NA; J gene: TRBJ2-7; D gene: TRBD2; CDR3 protein: CASRDGLAGAHEQYF; CDR3 DNA: TGTGCCAGCAGAGATGGACTAGCGGGAGCCCACGAGCAGTACTTC
V gene: TRBV19; clone size: NA; J gene: TRBJ1-1; D gene: TRBD1; CDR3 protein: CASSIYPPLRTGRSTEAFF; CDR3 DNA: TGTGCCAGTAGTATCTACCCGCCCCTCCGGACAGGGAGAAGCACTGAAGCTTTCTTT
V gene: TRBV9; clone size: NA; J gene: TRBJ2-7; D gene: TRBD2; CDR3 protein: CASSVAGLAGVVYEQYF; CDR3 DNA: TGTGCCAGCAGCGTAGCGGGACTAGCGGGAGTCGTATACGAGCAGTACTTC